This T cell receptor beta chain was found in a study of T cell clones after liver transplantation. The table came from immunoSEQ multiplex PCR; TCRdb's copy has only in-frame clones and leaves some out. The table lists roughly 73,000 clones, roughly 80% of them singletons. This CDR3 has 14 residues. Germline CDR1 ENHRY, CDR2 SYGVKD. With 3 bases removed from V and 4 bases from J, the gap between germline ends came to 12 bases. This rearrangement joins TRBV10-3 to TRBJ1-2; D gene unclear. The sequence derives from a human donor who received a liver transplant. The sequenced sample was CD4+ T cells from blood, obtained before liver transplant. Written as DNA, the CDR3 is TGTGCCATCAGTGAAAGGCTAGAAGGCTATGGCTACACCTTC. Translated: CAISERLEGYGYTF.